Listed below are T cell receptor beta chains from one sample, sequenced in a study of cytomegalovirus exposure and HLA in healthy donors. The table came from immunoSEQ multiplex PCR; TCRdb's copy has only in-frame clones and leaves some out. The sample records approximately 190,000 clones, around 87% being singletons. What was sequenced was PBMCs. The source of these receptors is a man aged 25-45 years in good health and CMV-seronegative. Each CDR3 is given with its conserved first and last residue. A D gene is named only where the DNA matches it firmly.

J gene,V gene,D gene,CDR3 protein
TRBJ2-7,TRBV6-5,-,CASTGQAYEQYF
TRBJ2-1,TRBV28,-,CASSFPTRASNEQFF
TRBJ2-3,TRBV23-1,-,CASTSSTDTQYF
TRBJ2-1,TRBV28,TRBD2,CASTQSGSNHEQFF
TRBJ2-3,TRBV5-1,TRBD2,CASSFGTSEDTQYF
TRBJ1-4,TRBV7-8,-,CASSPNNGIEKLFF
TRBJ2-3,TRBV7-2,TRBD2,CASGLAGGTDTQYF
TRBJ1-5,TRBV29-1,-,CSVAWRPNQPQHF
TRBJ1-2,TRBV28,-,CASRIQSNYGYTF
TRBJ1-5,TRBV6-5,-,CASSYNRGSNQPQHF
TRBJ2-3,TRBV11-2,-,CASRAFRGSTDTQYF
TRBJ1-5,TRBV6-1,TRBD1,CATDRGTAGQPQHF
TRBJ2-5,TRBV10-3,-,CAISESRTQETQYF
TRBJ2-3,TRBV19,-,CASSRRQSWDTQYF
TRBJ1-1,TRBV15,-,CATSRRQSTEAFF
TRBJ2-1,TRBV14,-,CASSQEAPSLEAPYNEQFF
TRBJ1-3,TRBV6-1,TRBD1,CASSDGTGTPGNTIYF
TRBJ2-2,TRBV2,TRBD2,CASSPSGSYTGELFF
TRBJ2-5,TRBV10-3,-,CAISELPRVETQYF
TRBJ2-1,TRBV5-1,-,CASSGVSKNEQFF
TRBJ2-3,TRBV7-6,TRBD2,CASSAEPGLAGGRNTQYF
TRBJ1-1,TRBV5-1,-,CASSLLGNTEAFF
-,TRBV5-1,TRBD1,CASSAWTGVTGYEQYF
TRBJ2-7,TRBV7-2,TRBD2,CASSTGLAGEVGYEQYF
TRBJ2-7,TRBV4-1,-,CASSQATATRYEQYF
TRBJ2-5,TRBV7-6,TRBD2,CASSPLPGGGRETQYF
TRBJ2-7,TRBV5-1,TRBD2,CASSLGAGGSYEQYF
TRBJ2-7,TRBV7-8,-,CASSLVSSEGDEQYF
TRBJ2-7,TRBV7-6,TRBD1,CASSPRRQGSYEQYF
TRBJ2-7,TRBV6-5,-,CASSYRTGEQYF
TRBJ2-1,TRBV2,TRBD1,CASRDRVVDEQFF
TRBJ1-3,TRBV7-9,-,CASSPKTDRGNTIYF
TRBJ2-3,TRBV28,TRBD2,CASSPTSGSLDTQYF
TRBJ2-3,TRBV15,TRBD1,CATSTRTGGWDTQYF
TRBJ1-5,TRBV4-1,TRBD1,CASSQKTGGSNQPQHF
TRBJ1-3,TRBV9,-,CASSVIPGKGNTIYF
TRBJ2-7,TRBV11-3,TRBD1,CASSGGGDRAYEQYF
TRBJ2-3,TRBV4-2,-,CASSQDGSVETDTQYF
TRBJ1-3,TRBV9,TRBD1,CASSYAGQGSGNTIYF
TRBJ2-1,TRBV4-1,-,CASRQKFGEGRGYNEQFF
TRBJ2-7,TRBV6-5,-,CASRGTASYEQYF
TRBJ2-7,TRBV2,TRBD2,CASRTGTSGGGVSYEQYF
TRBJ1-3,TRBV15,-,CATSRDHRSGNTIYF
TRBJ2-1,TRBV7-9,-,CASSWGVGEQFF
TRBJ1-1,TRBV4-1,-,CASSQDRALSGVNTEAFF
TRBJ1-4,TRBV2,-,CASSVRQLLEKLFF
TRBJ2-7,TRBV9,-,CASSVAPSSYEQHF
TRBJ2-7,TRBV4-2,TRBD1,CASSHEDRDVYEQYF
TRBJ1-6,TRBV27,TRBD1,CASSLSWTGTSPLHF
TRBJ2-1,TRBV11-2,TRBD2,CASSFRLAGGGNEQFF
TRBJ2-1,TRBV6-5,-,CASSDNINEQFF